There are a few counts of the clone carrying this T cell receptor beta chain. The CDR3 consists of 16 residues. Germline V gene lookup returns CDR1 SGHDN and CDR2 FVKESK. V lost 3 bases, J lost 5 bases, and 8 bases stayed unmatched. This entry comes from a study of radiation and T cells in renal cell carcinoma. Sequencing used immunoSEQ multiplex PCR; TCRdb keeps in-frame clones, though not all of them. The profile shows approximately 100,000 clones, about 86% of them singletons. The time point here: baseline pretreatment blood. The treatment: 15 Gy SBRT to primary tumor, nephrectomy 4 weeks later. The receptor was derived from a man aged 50-59 years with renal cell carcinoma. The sequences come from blood, collected from a patient whose treatment included radiotherapy and nephrectomy. This rearrangement joins TRBV14 to TRBJ2-1, with 9 bases identical to TRBD2. The CDR3 DNA reads as TGTGCCAGCAGCCATTCTGGGCGGGGGGGAAACAATGAGCAGTTCTTC. Translating it yields CASSHSGRGGNNEQFF. Supplemented by reference TRBV14 and TRBJ2-1, the full variable domain reads EAGVTQFPSHSVIEKGQTVTLRCDPISGHDNLYWYRRVMGKEIKFLLHFVKESKQDESGMPNNRFLAERTGGTYSTLKVQPAELEDSGVYFCASSHSGRGGNNEQFFGPGTRLTVL.